This T cell receptor (beta chain) was obtained from a study of blood T cells in healthy people across ages. Germline CDR1 SGHAT, CDR2 FQNNGV. With V trimmed by 5 bases and J by 6 bases, 12 bases remained unmatched. The CDR3 totals 16 residues. For the second PCR, which ran for 7 to 11 cycles, a sample-barcoded 5' primer and a J-beta primer mix were used. Every cDNA molecule bore a tag from a template-switch adaptor containing 12 random nucleotides. TCRdb re-derived calls from the 5' RACE reads in MiXCR, one entry per CDR3 protein. The sample holds more than 600,000 distinct CDR3 sequences; around 25% are singletons and the top ten take more than 8.5%. In regard to this clonotype: The antigen is not known.

Study conclusions and caveats: It was the long-lived donors that had more naive CD4+ cells and higher diversity than aged donors.

The donors, healthy Caucasians from Russia, were aged roughly 6 to 95. The sample also formed part of further work on T cells of mothers and their children. That publication notes: In this cohort, donors were three healthy Caucasian mothers plus their six children.

The sample comprised blood. V and J are TRBV11-2 and TRBJ2-2; 7 bases align to TRBD1. This TCR was sampled from a boy aged 5-17 years in good health. CDR3 residues: CASSPPGTVNAGELFF. In nucleotides, the CDR3 is TGTGCCAGCAGCCCACCTGGGACAGTAAACGCCGGGGAGCTGTTTTTT.